A single sample gave rise to the 5 T cell receptor beta chains below, sequenced in a study of vaccination and CD4 T cells after COVID-19. Stated time point: late sampling 161 to 241 days after vaccination in three convalescent patients. Treatment: approximately nine-day PBMC culture with coronavirus spike peptide pools or control peptides (ViraFEST assay). Scientists ran DNA taken from cultured CD4+ T cells through the Oncomine TCR Beta short-read assay for sequencing. TCRdb independently ran MiXCR on the PCR reads; one entry per CDR3 protein. The table lists about 22,000 distinct CDR3 sequences, approximately 32% of them singletons. These receptors are not linked to any known antigen. This material consisted of CD4+ T cells from blood, cultured in vitro, taken about 7 months after SARS-CoV-2 vaccination. These TCRs come from a human donor who had recovered from COVID-19.

The J gene is TRBJ2-5, the V gene TRBV6-5; 9 bases fit TRBD2. CDR1 and CDR2 from the germline V gene are MNHEY and SVGAGI. The CDR3 totals 15 residues. J lost 7 bases, V lost 2 bases, and 8 bases had no gene match. CDR3 amino acids: CASSYIAGDFGTQYF. DNA for the CDR3: TGTGCCAGCAGTTACATAGCGGGGGACTTCGGGACCCAGTACTTC.

The chain combines TRBV6-1 with TRBJ2-1; D perhaps matches TRBD2 (6 bases). This CDR3 spans 12 amino acids. The V end was cut by 10 bases, the J end by 9 bases, with 16 bases between. The germline CDR1 and CDR2 sequences are MNHNS and SASEGT. CDR3 amino acids: CAIGGIGLEQFF. CDR3 in DNA: TGTGCCATCGGGGGAATCGGTCTTGAGCAGTTCTTC.

V usage is TRBV20-1 and J usage is TRBJ2-3; D might be TRBD1 or TRBD2, each matching 6 bases. The CDR3 runs to 15 residues. The V end lost 3 bases, the J end lost 4 bases, and 17 bases lay between the germline ends. Germline CDR1 reads DFQATT; CDR2 reads SNEGSKA (reference sequence). The CDR3 nucleotides are TGCAGTGCTAGCAGGGGCCCCTCTAGCGCAGATACGCAGTATTTT. This sequence encodes CSASRGPSSADTQYF.

In its sample, this clonotype was seen a few times. The rearrangement uses TRBV20-1 and TRBJ1-1; tentatively, D is TRBD1 (6 bases). Germline V gives CDR1 DFQATT, CDR2 SNEGSKA (reference sequence). The CDR3 has 15 residues. V lost 6 bases and J 2 bases, leaving 19 bases between the germline ends. The DNA of the CDR3 is TGCAGTGCACCGCGGGGGGGCTCCCTTAACACTGAAGCTTTCTTT. Its translation is CSAPRGGSLNTEAFF.

This clonotype appeared a few times. CDR3 loop: CASVTGGGTGIGELFF. CDR3 coding DNA: TGTGCCAGCGTCACGGGCGGAGGGACAGGGATCGGGGAGCTGTTTTTT. The genes are TRBV6-1 and TRBJ2-2; 9 positions agree with TRBD1. CDR1 and CDR2 (germline): MNHNS, SASEGT. The CDR3 runs to 16 residues. V shed 8 bases and J 7 bases; nucleotides not matched to a gene: 14.